This TCR beta chain is from a study of identical twins. One entry per CDR3 protein, called by TCRdb with MiXCR from the 5' RACE reads. The repertoire holds around 490,000 distinct CDR3 sequences, with about 15% as singletons. This clonotype was picked up a small number of times. V lost 1 base, J lost 4 bases, and 6 bases stayed unmatched. This CDR3 contains 15 residues. Germline values: CDR1 SGDLS, CDR2 YYNGEE. The same sample was also used in a study of yellow fever vaccine responses in identical twins.

V usage is TRBV9 and J usage is TRBJ2-7; 9 bases fit TRBD2. This sequence originates from a woman younger than 35 in good health. The specimen was CD4+ T cells sorted from blood. The CDR3 nucleotides read TGTGCCAGCAGCGTATCGGCTAGCGGGATGTACGAGCAGTACTTC. Translation: CASSVSASGMYEQYF.